One T cell receptor (beta chain) is described in this entry. What it binds is not known. V dropped 6 bases and J dropped 4 bases, with 17 bases sitting between them. Germline CDR1 is MNHEY and CDR2 is SMNVEV (reference sequence). This CDR3 comprises 15 residues. The data derive from a study of cytomegalovirus exposure and HLA in healthy donors. This PCR relied on a set of 60 Vbeta primers and 13 Jbeta primers. Sequencing used immunoSEQ multiplex PCR; TCRdb keeps in-frame clones, though not all of them. This table has roughly 120,000 clones, about 72% appearing once. The study, taken as a whole, reports: Across HLA loci, a later analysis found differing TCR association rates, with DRB1 most and HLA-C fewest.

The genes are TRBV27 and TRBJ2-3; D is possibly TRBD2 (7 bases). Sequences were obtained from PBMCs. The sequence was collected from a man under 40 in good health and CMV-seropositive. The CDR3 bases are TGTGCCAGCAGACACCCGAGGGGGGGTTCAGATACGCAGTATTTT. Protein product: CASRHPRGGSDTQYF.